The clone carrying this T cell receptor (beta chain) has a single count. Its antigen is still unknown. This sample was taken from a study of T cell responses to AZD1222 COVID-19 vaccine. General study findings and limits: Donors were chiefly white British, with a greater number of females, and clonal diversity was perhaps underestimated.

Germline V lookup: CDR1 SGHDT, CDR2 YYEEEE. V lost 2 bases, J lost 8 bases, and 11 bases lay in between. The CDR3 extends over 13 amino acids. Method: immunoSEQ multiplex PCR; TCRdb's copy keeps in-frame clones and lacks some. This sample yields roughly 120,000 clones, of which 87% are seen a single time; around 4.8% belongs to the top ten. The chain employs TRBV5-6 and TRBJ1-5; unclear D gene. This specimen was peripheral blood, taken on day 0 of AZD1222 vaccination. This receptor was identified in an adult in good health. As DNA, the CDR3 is TGTGCCAGCAGCTTTGAGGAAAGGGAGCCCCAGCATTTT. Translated, it gives CASSFEEREPQHF.